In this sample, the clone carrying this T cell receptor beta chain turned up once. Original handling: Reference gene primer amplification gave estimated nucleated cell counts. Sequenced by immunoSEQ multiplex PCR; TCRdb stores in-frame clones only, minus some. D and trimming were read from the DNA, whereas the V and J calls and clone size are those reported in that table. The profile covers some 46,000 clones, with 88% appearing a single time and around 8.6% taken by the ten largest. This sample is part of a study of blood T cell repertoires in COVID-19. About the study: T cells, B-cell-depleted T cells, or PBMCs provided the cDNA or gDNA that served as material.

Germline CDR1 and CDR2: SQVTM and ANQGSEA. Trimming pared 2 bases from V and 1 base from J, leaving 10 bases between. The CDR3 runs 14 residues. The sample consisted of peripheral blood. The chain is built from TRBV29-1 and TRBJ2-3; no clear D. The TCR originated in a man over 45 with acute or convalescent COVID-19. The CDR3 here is CSVENLQRTDTQYF. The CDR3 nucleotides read TGCAGCGTTGAAAACCTACAGCGCACAGATACGCAGTATTTT.